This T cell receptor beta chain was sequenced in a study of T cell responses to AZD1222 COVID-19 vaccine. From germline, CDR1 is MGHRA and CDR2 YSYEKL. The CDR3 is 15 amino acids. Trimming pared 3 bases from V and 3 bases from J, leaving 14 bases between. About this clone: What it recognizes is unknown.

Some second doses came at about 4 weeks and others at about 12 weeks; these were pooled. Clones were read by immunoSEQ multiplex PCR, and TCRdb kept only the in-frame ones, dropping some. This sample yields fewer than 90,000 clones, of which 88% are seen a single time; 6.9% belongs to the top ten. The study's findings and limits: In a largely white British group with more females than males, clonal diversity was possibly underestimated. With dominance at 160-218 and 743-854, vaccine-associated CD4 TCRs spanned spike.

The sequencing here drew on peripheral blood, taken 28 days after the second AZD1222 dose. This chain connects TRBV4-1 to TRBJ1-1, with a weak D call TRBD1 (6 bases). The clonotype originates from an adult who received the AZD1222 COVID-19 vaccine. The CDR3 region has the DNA TGCGCCAGCAGCCAGGGGGCCGGCCGGGACACTGAAGCTTTCTTT. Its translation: CASSQGAGRDTEAFF.